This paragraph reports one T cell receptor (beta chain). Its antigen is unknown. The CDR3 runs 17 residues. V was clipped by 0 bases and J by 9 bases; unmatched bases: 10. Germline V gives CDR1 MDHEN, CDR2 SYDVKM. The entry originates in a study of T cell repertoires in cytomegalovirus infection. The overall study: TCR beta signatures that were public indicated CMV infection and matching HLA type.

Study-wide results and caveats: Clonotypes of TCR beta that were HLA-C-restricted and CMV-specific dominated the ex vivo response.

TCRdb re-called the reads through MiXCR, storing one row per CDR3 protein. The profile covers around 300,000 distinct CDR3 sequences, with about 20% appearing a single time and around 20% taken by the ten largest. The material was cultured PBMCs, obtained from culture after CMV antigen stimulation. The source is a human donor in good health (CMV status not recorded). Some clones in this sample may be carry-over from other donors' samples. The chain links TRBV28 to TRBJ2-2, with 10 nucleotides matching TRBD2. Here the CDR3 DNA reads TGTGCCAGCAGTTTATGGGTAGCGGGAGGTACTCACCGGGAGCTGTTTTTT. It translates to CASSLWVAGGTHRELFF.